This TCR beta chain was obtained from a study of radiotherapy plus CTLA-4 blockade in lung cancer listed by TCRdb under 2018. For context, the study as a whole: Among the enrolled patients, around 19% had an objective response, and around 31% reached disease control.

Overall results and qualifications from the work: The strongest predictors of response were reported to be early dynamic shifts in blood T cell clones along with a rise in serum interferon-beta following radiation. After treatment with radiotherapy and ipilimumab, TCR clones that came from tumors expanded in the peripheral blood.

Including cysteine and phenylalanine, the CDR3 has 14 amino acids. The read is trimmed to its CDR3 DNA, 42 bases read in frame from base 1. From a lookup of the germline V gene, CDR1 and CDR2 are SGHRS and YFSETQ. V and J lose 4 bases and 4 bases, and a span of 14 bases separates them. The study evaluated CTLA-4 blockade (ipilimumab) given together with focal radiation therapy in patients who had chemo-refractory metastatic non-small-cell lung cancer. This clone has only one observation. There is no known antigen for this receptor. No per-base quality is available; no much larger clone lies one base away. Library generation was performed with the immunoSEQ multiplex PCR assay. TCRdb holds this immuneACCESS table with in-frame rearrangements only. Some clones are missing; in checked studies, unresolved V genes explain under half, and the rest has no known cause. In this sample the table shows some 110,000 clones, 75% to 80% of which occur a single time. Roughly 5.3% of the sample is in the top ten clones.

This chain joins TRBV5-1 to TRBJ1-2; TRBD1 is perhaps the D gene, given 5 matching bases. The TCR originated in a human donor with non-small cell lung cancer who had a partial response to radiotherapy plus ipilimumab. Sequencing was performed on peripheral blood, taken from a patient treated with radiotherapy plus ipilimumab. The CDR3 has the sequence CASSVPTESYGYTF. The nucleotide sequence is TGCGCCAGCAGCGTCCCGACAGAGAGCTATGGCTACACCTTC.